This T cell receptor beta chain was sequenced during a study of blood T cell repertoires in COVID-19. This clone was counted once. Assay used: immunoSEQ multiplex PCR; TCRdb lists only in-frame clones, some missing. The table has about 310,000 clones, around 87% seen once; the top ten hold 6.5% to 9.5%. The sequencing input was peripheral blood. This TCR was recovered from a woman aged 45-60 years who had recovered from COVID-19.

This CDR3 is CATSIGTLSNQPQHF. For the CDR3, the DNA is TGTGCCACCAGCATAGGGACACTGAGCAATCAGCCCCAGCATTTT. This chain links TRBV15 with TRBJ1-5; perhaps TRBD1 as D (6 bases). This CDR3 spans 15 amino acids. CDR1 and CDR2 from the germline V gene are LNHNV and YYDKDF (reference sequence). V lost 4 bases and J 1 base, leaving 11 bases between the germline ends.